This T cell receptor beta chain is from a study of blood T cell repertoires in COVID-19. Turning to the study itself: T cells, B-cell-depleted T cells, or PBMCs supplied cDNA or gDNA.

How the authors handled the data: Estimation of nucleated cell counts was performed using reference gene primer amplification. Here immunoSEQ multiplex PCR was the method, and the copy in TCRdb shows in-frame clones only, minus some. Clonal size and the V and J genes are those of that table, whereas D and trimming came from the DNA. Altogether 490,000 or so clones are present, 80% to 90% being singletons, with the ten largest covering roughly 8%. Deletions cut 6 bases from V and 7 bases from J, with 12 bases between. The germline V gene encodes CDR1 MGHRA and CDR2 YSYEKL. The CDR3 has 13 residues. The participants were between 18 and 89 years old and came from some 25 US areas.

Sequenced material: PBMCs or T cells enriched from blood (not recorded which). V is TRBV4-1 and J is TRBJ1-4, with D maybe TRBD1 (5 bases). The TCR was taken from a woman aged 55-75 years who had recovered from COVID-19. The CDR3 loop reads CASRQTGGEKLFF. The CDR3 coding sequence is TGCGCCAGCAGACAAACAGGCGGTGAAAAACTGTTTTTT.